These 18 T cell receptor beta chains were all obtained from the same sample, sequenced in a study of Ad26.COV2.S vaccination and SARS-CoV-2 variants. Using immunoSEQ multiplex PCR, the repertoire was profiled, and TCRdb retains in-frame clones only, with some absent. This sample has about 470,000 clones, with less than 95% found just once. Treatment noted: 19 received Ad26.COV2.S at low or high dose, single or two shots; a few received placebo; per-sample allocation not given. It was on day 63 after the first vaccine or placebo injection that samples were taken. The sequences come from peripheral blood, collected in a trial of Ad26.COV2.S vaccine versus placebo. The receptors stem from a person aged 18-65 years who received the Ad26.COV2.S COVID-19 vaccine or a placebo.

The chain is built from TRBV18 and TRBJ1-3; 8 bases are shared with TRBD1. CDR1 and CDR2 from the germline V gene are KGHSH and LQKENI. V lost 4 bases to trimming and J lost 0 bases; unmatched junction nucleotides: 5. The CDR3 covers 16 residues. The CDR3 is CASSQGQAYSGNTIYF. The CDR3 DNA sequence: TGTGCCAGCTCACAGGGACAGGCCTACTCTGGAAACACCATATATTTT.

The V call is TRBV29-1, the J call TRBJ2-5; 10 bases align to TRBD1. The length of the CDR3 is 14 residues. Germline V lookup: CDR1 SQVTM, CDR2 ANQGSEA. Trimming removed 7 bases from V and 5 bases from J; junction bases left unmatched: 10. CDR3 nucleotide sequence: TGCAGCGGTAAAGGACAGGGGGAGTGGGAGACCCAGTACTTC. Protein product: CSGKGQGEWETQYF.

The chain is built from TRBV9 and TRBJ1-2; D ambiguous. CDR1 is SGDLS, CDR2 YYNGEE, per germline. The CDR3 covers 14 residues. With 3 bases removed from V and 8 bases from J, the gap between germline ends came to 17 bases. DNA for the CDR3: TGTGCCAGCAGCGCTCGCCCGGATATCGGAGGCTACACCTTC. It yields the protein CASSARPDIGGYTF.

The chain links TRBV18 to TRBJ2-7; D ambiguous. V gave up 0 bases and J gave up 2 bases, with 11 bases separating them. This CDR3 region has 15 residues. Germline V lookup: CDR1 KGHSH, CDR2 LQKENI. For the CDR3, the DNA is TGTGCCAGCTCACCACCAGGGCCTACCACCTACGAGCAGTACTTC. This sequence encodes CASSPPGPTTYEQYF.

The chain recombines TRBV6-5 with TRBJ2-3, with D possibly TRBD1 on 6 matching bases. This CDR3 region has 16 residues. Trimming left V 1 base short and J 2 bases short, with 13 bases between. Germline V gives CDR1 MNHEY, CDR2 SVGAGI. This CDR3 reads CASSYWDTGSTDTQYF. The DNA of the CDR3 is TGTGCCAGCAGTTACTGGGACACCGGATCCACAGATACGCAGTATTTT.

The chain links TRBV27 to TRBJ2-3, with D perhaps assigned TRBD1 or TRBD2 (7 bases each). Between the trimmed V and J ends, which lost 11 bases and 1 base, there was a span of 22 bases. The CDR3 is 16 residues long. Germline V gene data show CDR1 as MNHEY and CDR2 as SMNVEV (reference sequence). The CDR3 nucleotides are TGTGCCGTGGGGGAGGGGGCCGGGACACGCACAGATACGCAGTATTTT. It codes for CAVGEGAGTRTDTQYF.

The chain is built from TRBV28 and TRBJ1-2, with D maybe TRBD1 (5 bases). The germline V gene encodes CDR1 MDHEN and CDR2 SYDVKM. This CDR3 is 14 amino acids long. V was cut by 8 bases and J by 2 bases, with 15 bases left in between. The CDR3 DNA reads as TGTGCCAGCGCCGGGGCAGCGCCAAACTATGGCTACACCTTC. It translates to CASAGAAPNYGYTF.

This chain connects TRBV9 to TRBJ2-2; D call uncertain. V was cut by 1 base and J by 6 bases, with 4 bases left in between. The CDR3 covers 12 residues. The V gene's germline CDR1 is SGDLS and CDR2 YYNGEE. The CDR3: CASSVRPGELFF. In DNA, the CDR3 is TGTGCCAGCAGCGTACGGCCCGGGGAGCTGTTTTTT.

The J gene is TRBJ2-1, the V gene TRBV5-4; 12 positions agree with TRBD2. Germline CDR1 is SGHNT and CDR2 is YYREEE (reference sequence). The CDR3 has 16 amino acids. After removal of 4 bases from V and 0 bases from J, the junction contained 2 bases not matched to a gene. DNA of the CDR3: TGTGCCAGCAGCCGGGGACTAGCGGGCTCCTACAATGAGCAGTTCTTC. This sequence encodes CASSRGLAGSYNEQFF.

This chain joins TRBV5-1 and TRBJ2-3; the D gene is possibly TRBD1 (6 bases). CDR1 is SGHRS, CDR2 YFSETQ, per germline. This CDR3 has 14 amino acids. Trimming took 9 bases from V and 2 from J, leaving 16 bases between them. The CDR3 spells CATTGGLSTDTQYF. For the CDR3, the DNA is TGCGCCACCACTGGGGGCCTTTCCACAGATACGCAGTATTTT. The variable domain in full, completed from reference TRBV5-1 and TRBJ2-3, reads KAGVTQTPRYLIKTRGQQVTLSCSPISGHRSVSWYQQTPGQGLQFLFEYFSETQRNKGNFPGRFSGRQFSNSRSEMNVSTLELGDSALYLCATTGGLSTDTQYFGPGTRLTVL.

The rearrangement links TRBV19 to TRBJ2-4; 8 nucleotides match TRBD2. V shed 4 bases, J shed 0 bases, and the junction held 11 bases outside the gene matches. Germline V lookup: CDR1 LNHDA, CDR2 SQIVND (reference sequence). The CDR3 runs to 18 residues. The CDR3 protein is CASSKPPGGSEAKNIQYF. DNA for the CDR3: TGTGCCAGTAGTAAGCCCCCGGGGGGGTCTGAAGCCAAAAACATTCAGTACTTC.

DNA for the CDR3: TGCGCCAGCAGCCAAGGGACTAGCGGGAGGGTGGGACAAACAGATACGCAGTATTTT. The encoded protein is CASSQGTSGRVGQTDTQYF. The rearrangement links TRBV4-3 to TRBJ2-3, with 15 bases matching TRBD2. CDR1 LGHNA and CDR2 YSLEER come from the germline V gene. Germline trimming cut 1 base from V and 3 bases from J; bases unmatched to any gene: 8. There are 19 residues in the CDR3.

As DNA, the CDR3 is TGTGCCAGTAGTATCCGGCCTAGCTCCTACAATGAGCAGTTCTTC. Translated: CASSIRPSSYNEQFF. This rearrangement joins TRBV19 to TRBJ2-1; D unclear. V lost 3 bases to trimming and J lost 0 bases, with 9 bases between them. In germline, CDR1 is LNHDA, CDR2 SQIVND (reference sequence). This CDR3 is built from 15 residues.

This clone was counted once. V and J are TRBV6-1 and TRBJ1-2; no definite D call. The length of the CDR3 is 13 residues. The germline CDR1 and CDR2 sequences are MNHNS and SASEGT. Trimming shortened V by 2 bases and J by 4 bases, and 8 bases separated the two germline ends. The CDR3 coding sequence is TGTGCCAGCAGTGAAAGAGATCCCTATGGCTACACCTTC. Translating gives CASSERDPYGYTF.

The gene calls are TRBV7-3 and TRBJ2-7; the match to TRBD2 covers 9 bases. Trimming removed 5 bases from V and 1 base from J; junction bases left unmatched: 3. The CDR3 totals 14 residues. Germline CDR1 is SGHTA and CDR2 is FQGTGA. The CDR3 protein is CASSIAGASYEQYF. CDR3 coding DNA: TGTGCCAGCAGCATAGCGGGAGCTTCCTACGAGCAGTACTTC.

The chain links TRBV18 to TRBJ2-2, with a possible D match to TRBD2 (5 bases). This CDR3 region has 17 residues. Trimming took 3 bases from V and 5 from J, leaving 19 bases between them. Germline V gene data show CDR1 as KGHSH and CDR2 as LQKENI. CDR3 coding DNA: TGTGCCAGCTCACCGGCTCAGACGGGAACGGGAACCGGGGAGCTGTTTTTT. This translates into CASSPAQTGTGTGELFF.

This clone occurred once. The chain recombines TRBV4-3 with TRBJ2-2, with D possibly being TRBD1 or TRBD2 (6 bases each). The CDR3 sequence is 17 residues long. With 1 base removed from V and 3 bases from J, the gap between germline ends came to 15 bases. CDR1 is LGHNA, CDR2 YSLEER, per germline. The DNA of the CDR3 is TGCGCCAGCAGCCAAGGGGCTAAACGGGGGCACACCGGGGAGCTGTTTTTT. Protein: CASSQGAKRGHTGELFF.

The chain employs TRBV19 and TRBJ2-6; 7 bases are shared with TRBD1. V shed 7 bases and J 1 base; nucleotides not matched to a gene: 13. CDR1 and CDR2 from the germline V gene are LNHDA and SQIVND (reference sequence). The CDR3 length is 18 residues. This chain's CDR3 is CASNLRTGRPSGANVLTF. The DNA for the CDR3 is TGTGCCAGTAACCTTCGGACAGGACGCCCTTCTGGGGCCAACGTCCTGACTTTC. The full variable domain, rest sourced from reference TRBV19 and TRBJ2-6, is DGGITQSPKYLFRKEGQNVTLSCEQNLNHDAMYWYRQDPGQGLRLIYYSQIVNDFQKGDIAEGYSVSREKKESFPLTVTSAQKNPTAFYLCASNLRTGRPSGANVLTFGAGSRLTVL.